A selection of T cell receptor beta chains follows, all from one sample in a study of shared clonotypes between healthy human individuals. The table came from immunoSEQ multiplex PCR; TCRdb's copy has only in-frame clones and leaves some out. Here the sample spans 850,000 to 1,200,000 clones, under 80% being singletons. The sequencing input was memory CD4+ T cells sorted from blood. The source is a man aged 18 to 29 in good health. Each CDR3 is given with its conserved first and last residue. D genes are given only for firm matches. Some rows have no size entry. The others give once, few or many, or a class for an expanded clone.

>TRBV5-1|-|-|TRBJ2-2
TGCGCCAGCAGCTTAGACCGCGAAACCGGGGAGCTGTTTTTT
CASSLDRETGELFF
>TRBV6-6|-|TRBD2|TRBJ2-7
TGTGCCAGCAGTACCGGGACTAGCGGGAGTGAGCAGTACTTC
CASSTGTSGSEQYF
>TRBV28|-|-|TRBJ1-3
TGTGCCAGCACCCCCAGGGTCTCTGGAAACACCATATATTTT
CASTPRVSGNTIYF
>TRBV7-9|-|-|TRBJ2-7
TGTGCCAGCAGCTTAGTTCTCCAGACCGTGGGTGCCTACGAGCAGTACTTC
CASSLVLQTVGAYEQYF
>TRBV25-1|-|-|TRBJ1-1
TGTGCCAGCAGAACGGCAGGCAACACTGAAGCTTTCTTT
CASRTAGNTEAFF
>TRBV29-1|-|TRBD1|TRBJ2-7
TGCAGCGTTGGCGGCGGGACAGGGGTGGTCGAGCAGTACTTC
CSVGGGTGVVEQYF
>TRBV9|-|TRBD2|TRBJ2-1
TGTGCCAGCAGCGTAGCGGTGGACGGACTAGCGGGATCCAATGAGCAGTTCTTC
CASSVAVDGLAGSNEQFF
>TRBV7-9|-|-|TRBJ1-5
TGTGCCAGCAGCTTAGCGCAGGGGCGCAATCAGCCCCAGCATTTT
CASSLAQGRNQPQHF
>TRBV6-5|-|TRBD1|TRBJ1-2
TGTGCCAGCAGTTACTCATACGAACAGGGGGGCTATGGCTACACCTTC
CASSYSYEQGGYGYTF
>TRBV7-2|-|-|TRBJ2-4
TGTGCCAGCAGCCCGGGACCAGCCAAAAACATTCAGTACTTC
CASSPGPAKNIQYF
>TRBV6-1|-|-|TRBJ1-2
TGTGCCAGCAGTGAACAGGGGACAAATGGCTACACCTTC
CASSEQGTNGYTF
>TRBV30|-|TRBD2|TRBJ2-2
TGTGCCTGGAGTGTACGCCGGGGGGACGGGGAGCTGTTTTTT
CAWSVRRGDGELFF
>TRBV2|once|TRBD2|TRBJ2-2
TGTGCCAGCAGCCGGACTAGCGGGACGAACACCGGGGAGCTGTTTTTT
CASSRTSGTNTGELFF
>TRBV30|-|-|TRBJ1-6
TGTGCCTGGACCCCCGGGTCCCTCAATTCACCCCTCCACTTT
CAWTPGSLNSPLHF
>TRBV7-2|-|TRBD1|TRBJ2-7
TGTGCCAGCAGCTCGACAGGGGGGTACGAGCAGTACTTC
CASSSTGGYEQYF
>TRBV19|-|-|TRBJ2-7
TGTGCCAGTAGTCCCCGTGACCACCAAAAGCAGTACTTC
CASSPRDHQKQYF
>TRBV19|-|TRBD1|TRBJ1-3
TGTGCCAGTAGTCCAACAGGGGTCCCTGGAAACACCATATATTTT
CASSPTGVPGNTIYF
>TRBV19|-|-|TRBJ2-1
TGTGCCAGTAGGCCAGGGTTAACATACAATGAGCAGTTCTTC
CASRPGLTYNEQFF
>TRBV2|-|-|TRBJ2-5
TGTGCCAGCAGTGAAAGGCTCTTTCAAGAGACCCAGTACTTC
CASSERLFQETQYF
>TRBV15|once|-|TRBJ1-4
TGTGCCACCAGCAGAGATTACGGTCCGGAAAAACTGTTTTTT
CATSRDYGPEKLFF
>TRBV2|-|TRBD2|TRBJ2-1
TGTGCCAGTCTTTTAGCGGGCCCCTCCTACAATGAGCAGTTCTTC
CASLLAGPSYNEQFF
>TRBV20-1|-|-|TRBJ2-1
TGCAGTGCTAGTAACAAAAATGAGCAGTTCTTC
CSASNKNEQFF
>TRBV9|-|-|TRBJ2-3
TGTGCCAGCAGCTTGACCTCTGGGGGCGGGACCACAGATACGCAGTATTTT
CASSLTSGGGTTDTQYF
>TRBV5-1|-|TRBD2|TRBJ2-1
TGCGCCAGCAGCTTGGAGGGGACTAGCGGGTACAATGAGCAGTTCTTC
CASSLEGTSGYNEQFF
>TRBV2|few|TRBD2|TRBJ2-5
TGTGCCAGCAACGGAATGGCTAGCGGGAGGGCGTCCCAAGAGACCCAGTACTTC
CASNGMASGRASQETQYF
>TRBV18|-|-|TRBJ2-5
TGTGCCAGCTCACCTTATCAAGAGACCCAGTACTTC
CASSPYQETQYF
>TRBV19|-|-|TRBJ1-6
TGTGCCAGTAGTATCCCCCCAGGGATTTGGAATTCACCCCTCCACTTT
CASSIPPGIWNSPLHF
>TRBV9|-|TRBD2|TRBJ2-4
TGTGCCAGCAGCGGAGCGGGGGGTAAAAACATTCAGTACTTC
CASSGAGGKNIQYF
>TRBV2|-|TRBD2|TRBJ2-7
TGTGCCAGCGGCGCGGGACTAGCGGCCTACGAGCAGTACTTC
CASGAGLAAYEQYF
>TRBV7-2|-|-|TRBJ1-6
TGTGCCAGCAGCTTAGTCGGGGGGCCGGTGAATTCACCCCTCCACTTT
CASSLVGGPVNSPLHF
>TRBV6-5|-|-|TRBJ1-6
TGTGCCAGCAGGGAGGGCCGTTCACCCCTCCACTTT
CASREGRSPLHF
>TRBV28|-|-|TRBJ1-2
TGTGCCAGCCTTGGGGGCACTTCAGCTAACTATGGCTACACCTTC
CASLGGTSANYGYTF
>TRBV7-8|once|-|TRBJ2-5
TGTGCCAGCAGCCCCCGGGGGGCCGGGGAGACCCAGTACTTC
CASSPRGAGETQYF
>TRBV11-1|once|-|TRBJ2-3
TGTGCCAGCAGCGCCATTGACAGCTCTAGCACAGATACGCAGTATTTT
CASSAIDSSSTDTQYF
>TRBV7-8|once|TRBD2|TRBJ2-7
TGTGCCAGCAGCTCCGGGGGGGTGGCCTACGAGCAGTACTTC
CASSSGGVAYEQYF
>TRBV5-1|-|-|TRBJ2-3
TGCGCCAGCAGCTCTGGCGGGTTACGCACAGATACGCAGTATTTT
CASSSGGLRTDTQYF
>TRBV9|once|TRBD1|TRBJ2-2
TGTGCCAGCAGCGTGGGACAGGGGGCCGGGGAGCTGTTTTTT
CASSVGQGAGELFF
>TRBV19|-|TRBD1|TRBJ2-5
TGTGCCAGTGGAGTTCAGGGGGCGTGGGAGACCCAGTACTTC
CASGVQGAWETQYF
>TRBV25-1|-|-|TRBJ2-1
TGTGCCAGCGGCTCCCGCTCCTACAATGAGCAGTTCTTC
CASGSRSYNEQFF
>TRBV2|-|TRBD2|TRBJ2-5
TGTGCCAGCAGTGGGGGACTAGCGGGGCAAGAGACCCAGTACTTC
CASSGGLAGQETQYF
>TRBV7-2|-|-|TRBJ1-6
TGTGCCAGCAGCGCGGGACTTACTTCACCCCTCCACTTT
CASSAGLTSPLHF
>TRBV28|many|TRBD1|TRBJ1-4
TGTGCCAGCAGTCCGCCGACAGGGATGAATGAAAAACTGTTTTTT
CASSPPTGMNEKLFF
>TRBV7-9|-|TRBD1|TRBJ2-7
TGTGCCAGCAGGTTCAACAGGGGGCTACCCTACGAGCAGTACTTC
CASRFNRGLPYEQYF
>TRBV28|-|-|TRBJ2-3
TGTGCCAGTGTCTCCCCTCGGGATACGCAGTATTTT
CASVSPRDTQYF
>TRBV6-1|once|-|TRBJ2-7
TGTGCCAGCACTGCAGGAAAGGTTGGATACGAGCAGTACTTC
CASTAGKVGYEQYF
>TRBV5-1|-|-|TRBJ2-3
TGCGCCAGCCGGGTGGAGGGGGATACGCAGTATTTT
CASRVEGDTQYF
>TRBV7-8|few|-|TRBJ2-2
TGTGCCAGCAGCTTAATTGCTGCAGCGAACACCGGGGAGCTGTTTTTT
CASSLIAAANTGELFF
>TRBV6-6|-|-|TRBJ2-5
TGTGCCAGCCGTTGGGCAGGGGAAAAGAGAGAGACCCAGTACTTC
CASRWAGEKRETQYF
>TRBV6-1|-|-|TRBJ2-2
TGTGCCAGTCGTCCCGGTGGCGTATCCACCGGGGAGCTGTTTTTT
CASRPGGVSTGELFF
>TRBV19|-|TRBD2|TRBJ2-1
TGTGCCAGCCAAGTCTACGGGGGGGCGACCCTTGATGAGCAGTTCTTC
CASQVYGGATLDEQFF
>TRBV2|-|-|TRBJ2-3
TGTGCCAGCTCGAGACTCCCAGATACGCAGTATTTT
CASSRLPDTQYF
>TRBV9|-|-|TRBJ2-5
TGTGCCAGCAGCGCCTTCGGGAGCGAGACCCAGTACTTC
CASSAFGSETQYF
>TRBV4-2|-|TRBD1|TRBJ1-1
TGTGCCAGCAGCTTGGGACAGTCTAACACTGAAGCTTTCTTT
CASSLGQSNTEAFF
>TRBV11-2|-|-|TRBJ2-2
TGTGCCAGCAGCTTAGGGCTAGTCGACACCGGGGAGCTGTTTTTT
CASSLGLVDTGELFF
>TRBV27|once|TRBD1|TRBJ1-2
TGTGCCAGCAGTTGGGACAGGGGGCAGTTGGGAGGCTACACCTTC
CASSWDRGQLGGYTF